This TCR beta chain was identified during a study of chemoradiotherapy in HPV16-positive cancers (dated by TCRdb to between 2021 and 2023). The study in broad terms: Using functional T-cell assays on cells from a couple of HPV16-positive patients, the researchers defined candidate HPV-specific T-cell clones and common TCR motifs. The study asked whether T-cell immunity to the HPV oncoproteins E6 and E7 changes during chemoradiotherapy and whether this immunity affects survival. Next, the candidate HPV-specific TCRs and motifs were followed in TCR repertoires from around 93 patients with HPV-related cancers.

Repertoires were sampled multiple times during chemoradiotherapy, which allowed clonal expansion in the tumor microenvironment to be followed. Concerning this clone: Its antigen target is currently unknown. No base-level quality is on record; no much larger clone is a single base apart.

General conclusions and limits of the study: The functional definition of HPV-specific T cells came from only a couple of HPV16-positive patients, and the survival association was reported for HPV16-positive patients. Expansion of candidate HPV-specific clones and E7-related TCR motifs was observed in the tumor microenvironment during treatment, whereas no such expansion was observed for non-HPV-specific T cells. In HPV16-positive patients, expansion of HPV-responsive T cells during chemoradiotherapy was found to be associated with improved recurrence-free survival.

Germline trimming amounts to 3 bases on V and 12 bases on J, with 7 as the count of junction bases outside the gene matches. The germline V gene (reference sequence) yields SGHAT for CDR1 and FQDESV for CDR2. Its CDR3 holds 13 amino acids, cysteine through phenylalanine. The sequence is cut down to CDR3 DNA, 39 bases in frame from base 1. The library was obtained by the immunoSEQ multiplex PCR assay. The table was pulled from immuneACCESS by TCRdb, which kept in-frame rearrangements only. Such tables lose some clones; where checked, under half of the loss comes from unresolved V genes, and the rest has no known cause. Within this sample are roughly 8,800 clones, with approximately 70% of them counted one time only. Of the sample, 10% falls within the top ten clones.

The specimen comprised tumor tissue, sampled from a patient who underwent chemoradiotherapy. This receptor chain uses TRBV11-1 and TRBJ1-2; 10 middle bases align to TRBD1. The clonotype originates from a human donor with HPV-associated anogenital cancer. The sequenced DNA is TGTGCCAGCAGCTTCGGGACAGGGGATCGAGACACCTTC. Its protein is CASSFGTGDRDTF.